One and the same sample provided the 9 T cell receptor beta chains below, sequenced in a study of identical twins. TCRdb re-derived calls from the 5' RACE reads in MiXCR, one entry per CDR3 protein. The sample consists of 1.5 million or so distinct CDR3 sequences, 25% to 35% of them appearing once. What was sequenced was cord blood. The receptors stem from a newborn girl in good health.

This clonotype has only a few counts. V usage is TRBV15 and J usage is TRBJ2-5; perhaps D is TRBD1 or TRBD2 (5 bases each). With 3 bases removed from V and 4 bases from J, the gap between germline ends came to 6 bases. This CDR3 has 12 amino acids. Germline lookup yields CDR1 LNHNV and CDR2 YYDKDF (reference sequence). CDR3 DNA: TGTGCCACCAGCAGGGGGGTAGAGACCCAGTACTTC. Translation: CATSRGVETQYF.

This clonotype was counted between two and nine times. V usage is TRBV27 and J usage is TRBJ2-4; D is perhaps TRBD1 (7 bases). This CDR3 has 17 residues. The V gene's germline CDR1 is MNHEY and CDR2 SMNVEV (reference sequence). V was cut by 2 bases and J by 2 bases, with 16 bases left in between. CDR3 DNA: TGTGCCAGCAGTTTAGTTGGGCAGGGGGGCCCCAAAAACATTCAGTACTTC. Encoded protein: CASSLVGQGGPKNIQYF.

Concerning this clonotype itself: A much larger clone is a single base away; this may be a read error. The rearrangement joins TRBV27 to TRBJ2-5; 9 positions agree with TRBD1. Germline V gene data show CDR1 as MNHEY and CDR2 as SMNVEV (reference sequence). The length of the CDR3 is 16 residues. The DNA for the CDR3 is TGTGCCTGCAGTTCTCAGTACGGGACAGGGAAGAAGACCCAGTACTTC. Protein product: CACSSQYGTGKKTQYF.

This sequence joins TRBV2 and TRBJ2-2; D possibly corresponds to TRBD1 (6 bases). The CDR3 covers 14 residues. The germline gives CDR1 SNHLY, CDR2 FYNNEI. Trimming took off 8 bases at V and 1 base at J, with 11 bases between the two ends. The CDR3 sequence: CASCPGQNTGELFF. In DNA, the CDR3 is TGTGCCAGCTGCCCGGGACAGAACACCGGGGAGCTGTTTTTT.

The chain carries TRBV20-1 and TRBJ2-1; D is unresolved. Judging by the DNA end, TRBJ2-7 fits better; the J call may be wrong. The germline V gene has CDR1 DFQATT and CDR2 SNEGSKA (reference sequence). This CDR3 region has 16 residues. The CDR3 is CSARTFISSSYNEQYF. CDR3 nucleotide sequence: TGCAGTGCTAGGACGTTTATTTCGAGCTCCTACAATGAGCAGTACTTC.

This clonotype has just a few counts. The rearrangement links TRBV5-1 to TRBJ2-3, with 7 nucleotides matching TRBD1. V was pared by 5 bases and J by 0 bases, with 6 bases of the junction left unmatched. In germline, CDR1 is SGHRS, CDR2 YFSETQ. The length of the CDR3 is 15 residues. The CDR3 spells CASSRPDRSTDTQYF. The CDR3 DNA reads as TGCGCCAGCAGTCGACCGGACAGGAGCACAGATACGCAGTATTTT.

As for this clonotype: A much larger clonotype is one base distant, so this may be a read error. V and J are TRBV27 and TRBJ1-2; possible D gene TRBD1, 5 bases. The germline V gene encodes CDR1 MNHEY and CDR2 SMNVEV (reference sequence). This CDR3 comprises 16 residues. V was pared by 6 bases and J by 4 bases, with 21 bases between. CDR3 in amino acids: CASSPGTAGSSYGYTF. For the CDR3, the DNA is TGTGCCAGCAGCCCCGGGACGGCGGGTTCTAGCTATGGCTACACCTTC.

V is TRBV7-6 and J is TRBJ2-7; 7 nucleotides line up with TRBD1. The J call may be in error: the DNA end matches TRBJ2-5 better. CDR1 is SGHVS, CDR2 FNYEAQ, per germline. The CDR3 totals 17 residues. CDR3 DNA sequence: TGTGCCAGCAGCTCATGGGACAGAGCACTTCGAGGGGAGACCCAGTACTTC. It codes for CASSSWDRALRGETQYF.

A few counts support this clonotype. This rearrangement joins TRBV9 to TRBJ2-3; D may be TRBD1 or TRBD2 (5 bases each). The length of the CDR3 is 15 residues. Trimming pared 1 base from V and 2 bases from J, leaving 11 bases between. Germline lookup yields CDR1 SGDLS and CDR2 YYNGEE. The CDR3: CASSVQRGPTDTQYF. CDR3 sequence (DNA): TGTGCCAGCAGCGTACAACGGGGACCCACAGATACGCAGTATTTT. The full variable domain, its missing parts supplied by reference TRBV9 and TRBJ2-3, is DSGVTQTPKHLITATGQRVTLRCSPRSGDLSVYWYQQSLDQGLQFLIQYYNGEERAKGNILERFSAQQFPDLHSELNLSSLELGDSALYFCASSVQRGPTDTQYFGPGTRLTVL.